The 29 T cell receptor beta chains below come from one sample, sequenced in a study of CD8 T cells in ankylosing spondylitis. TCRdb re-called the 5' RACE reads through MiXCR, storing one row per CDR3 protein. The sample yields 300,000 to 400,000 distinct CDR3 sequences, roughly 14% seen once. The source material was blood, either unsorted or a sorted T cell fraction (not recorded which). Source of these receptors: a male donor with ankylosing spondylitis or in good health (not recorded which).

This clonotype was detected only a few times. V usage is TRBV5-1 and J usage is TRBJ2-7; D not resolved. Per germline, CDR1 SGHRS and CDR2 YFSETQ. The CDR3 has 14 amino acids. The V and J ends lost 1 base and 2 bases respectively, with 10 bases between them. The CDR3 region has the DNA TGCGCCAGCAGCTTGAAGACAAACCCCTACGAGCAGTACTTC. Translating gives CASSLKTNPYEQYF.

The rearrangement links TRBV11-3 to TRBJ2-5; D is perhaps TRBD2 (6 bases). Trimming removed 5 bases at V and 1 base at J, with 14 bases between. The CDR3 contains 15 residues. Germline values: CDR1 SGHNT, CDR2 YENEEA. For the CDR3, the DNA is TGTGCCAGCAGCACGGGAGAACGGGCCCAAGAGACCCAGTACTTC. Amino acid sequence: CASSTGERAQETQYF.

The J gene is TRBJ2-5, the V gene TRBV5-1, with D perhaps TRBD2 (6 bases). Trimming left V 3 bases short and J 3 bases short, with 12 bases between. The CDR3 is 14 amino acids. Germline V gene sequence: CDR1 SGHRS, CDR2 YFSETQ. The CDR3 region has the DNA TGCGCCAGCAGCTACCCCGGGAGAAAAGAGACCCAGTACTTC. It yields the protein CASSYPGRKETQYF.

This rearrangement joins TRBV7-8 to TRBJ2-1; 14 bases line up with TRBD2. Germline CDR1 SGHVS, CDR2 FQNEAQ. The CDR3 consists of 15 residues. V shed 5 bases, J shed 10 bases, and the junction held 7 bases outside the gene matches. The CDR3: CASSQTSGRAEEQFF. The CDR3 DNA sequence: TGTGCCAGCAGCCAGACTAGCGGGAGGGCCGAAGAGCAGTTCTTC.

This clonotype was counted ten times or more. Here the CDR3 reads CSALQNSNQPQHF. CDR3 DNA: TGCAGTGCTCTACAGAATAGCAATCAGCCCCAGCATTTT. The V call is TRBV20-1, the J call TRBJ1-5; D remains ambiguous. The CDR3 is 13 amino acids. Trimming cost V 5 bases and J 0 bases, with 8 bases left between them. Germline loops: CDR1 DFQATT, CDR2 SNEGSKA (reference sequence).

The chain carries TRBV7-2 and TRBJ2-7; the D gene is possibly TRBD1 (5 bases). The germline V and J ends were trimmed by 4 bases and 4 bases, with 20 bases remaining between them. Germline lookup yields CDR1 SGHTA and CDR2 FQGNSA. This CDR3 comprises 16 residues. CDR3 in amino acids: CASSSNLGFQGYEQYF. The CDR3, as DNA: TGTGCCAGCAGCTCTAACCTGGGGTTTCAGGGATACGAGCAGTACTTC.

This chain joins TRBV20-1 and TRBJ2-1; D not certain. The germline CDR1 and CDR2 sequences are DFQATT and SNEGSKA (reference sequence). The CDR3 runs 11 residues. Trimming took 3 bases from V and 11 from J, leaving 11 bases between them. The chain's CDR3 is CSASPDQQQFF. In nucleotides, the CDR3 is TGCAGTGCTAGCCCGGACCAACAGCAGTTCTTC.

The genes are TRBV20-1 and TRBJ1-4; no clear D. From germline, CDR1 is DFQATT and CDR2 SNEGSKA (reference sequence). V was shortened by 3 bases and J by 6 bases, with 8 bases between the two germline ends. The CDR3 totals 12 residues. CDR3 loop: CSASIGYEKLFF. The DNA for the CDR3 is TGCAGTGCTAGTATCGGATATGAAAAACTGTTTTTT.

The table lists this clonotype with a few counts. V is TRBV21-1 and J is TRBJ2-7; TRBD1 reflects the table's D call only, with no check against the DNA. TRBV21-1 is classified as a pseudogene. The CDR3 is 16 residues long. The CDR3 bases are TGTGCCAGCAGCAAATGGGACAGGGGCCCCCCGTACGAGCAGTACTTC. Translated, it gives CASSKWDRGPPYEQYF.

In DNA form, the CDR3 reads TGTGCCAGCAGTTCGGGCGAGGTTATCACTGAAGCTTTCTTT. Translated: CASSSGEVITEAFF. This rearrangement joins TRBV6-5 to TRBJ1-1; D unresolved. Per germline, CDR1 MNHEY and CDR2 SVGAGI. This CDR3 is 14 amino acids long. V was cut by 4 bases and J by 4 bases, with 13 bases left in between.

This clonotype was seen more than once but under ten times. The chain uses TRBV12-3 or TRBV12-4 and TRBJ2-3; the match to TRBD2 covers 10 bases. With V trimmed by 2 bases and J by 5 bases, 4 bases remained unmatched. This CDR3 contains 15 residues. The CDR3 reads CASSLKRGGRDTQYF. The CDR3 nucleotides are TGTGCCAGCAGTTTAAAGCGGGGGGGCCGAGATACGCAGTATTTT.

This chain joins TRBV20-1 and TRBJ1-2; 8 bases are a match to TRBD1. CDR3 length: 11 amino acids. CDR1 DFQATT and CDR2 SNEGSKA come from the germline V gene (reference sequence). V lost 6 bases and J lost 8; bases outside the gene matches: 5. This chain's CDR3 is CSAQDREGYTF. CDR3 nucleotides: TGCAGTGCCCAGGACAGGGAGGGCTACACCTTC.

This chain joins TRBV4-2 and TRBJ2-7, with 7 bases that match TRBD2. Trimming removed 8 bases from V and 1 base from J; junction bases left unmatched: 5. The CDR3 is 13 residues long. Germline CDR1 reads LGHNA; CDR2 reads YNFKEQ. CDR3 loop: CASVGGFSYEQYF. DNA of the CDR3: TGTGCCAGCGTCGGGGGGTTTTCCTACGAGCAGTACTTC.

V gene TRBV6-2 or TRBV6-3 combines with J gene TRBJ2-1; TRBD1 matches at 7 bases. The CDR3 is 15 amino acids. The germline gives CDR1 MNHEY, CDR2 SVGEGT. J lost 7 bases, V lost 4 bases, and 10 bases had no gene match. The DNA for the CDR3 is TGTGCCAGCAGTTCAAGGGGGCCCGGGCAGAATGAGCAGTTCTTC. Translated: CASSSRGPGQNEQFF.

V gene TRBV20-1 combines with J gene TRBJ2-7, with D maybe TRBD2 (5 bases). CDR3 length: 13 residues. V was pared by 6 bases and J by 0 bases, with 12 bases between. From germline, CDR1 is DFQATT and CDR2 SNEGSKA (reference sequence). The chain's CDR3 is CSAPSYSSYEQYF. CDR3 in DNA: TGCAGTGCCCCTAGCTATAGCTCCTACGAGCAGTACTTC.

This clonotype turned up a few times. The J gene is TRBJ1-1, the V gene TRBV3-1; possible D gene TRBD1, 5 bases. The CDR3 runs 14 residues. Germline loops: CDR1 LGHDT, CDR2 YNNKEL (reference sequence). The V and J ends lost 1 base and 0 bases respectively, with 6 bases between them. The chain's CDR3 is CASSQGGVNTEAFF. As DNA, the CDR3 is TGTGCCAGCAGCCAAGGGGGGGTGAACACTGAAGCTTTCTTT.

This clonotype occurred a few times. The J gene is TRBJ2-5, the V gene TRBV20-1, with unresolved D. The germline V and J ends were trimmed by 1 base and 5 bases, with 11 bases remaining between them. Per germline, CDR1 DFQATT and CDR2 SNEGSKA (reference sequence). This CDR3 has 13 amino acids. CDR3 in DNA: TGCAGTGCTAGAGTCCCCCTCGTGGAGACCCAGTACTTC. Protein: CSARVPLVETQYF.

This clonotype was found a few times. The chain employs TRBV3-1 and TRBJ2-4; 12 nucleotides align to TRBD2. CDR3 length: 15 residues. The V gene end was trimmed by 4 bases and the J gene end by 8 bases; junction bases not matched to a gene: 6. Germline V lookup: CDR1 LGHDT, CDR2 YNNKEL (reference sequence). CDR3 region: CASSRGLAGRDIQYF. The CDR3, as DNA: TGTGCCAGCAGCCGAGGACTAGCGGGACGTGACATTCAGTACTTC.

This clonotype was counted only a few times. V is TRBV6-5 and J is TRBJ2-7, with 9 bases matching TRBD1. Germline V gene lookup returns CDR1 MNHEY and CDR2 SVGAGI. The CDR3 is 15 amino acids. V trimming: 4 bases; J trimming: 4 bases; junction bases outside the gene matches: 8. The CDR3 spells CASSFRTGEGYEQYF. CDR3 coding DNA: TGTGCCAGCAGTTTTCGGACAGGGGAAGGTTACGAGCAGTACTTC.

This clonotype was counted between two and nine times. The chain employs TRBV10-3 and TRBJ2-7; no definite D call. The V end lost 7 bases, the J end lost 3 bases, and 13 bases lay between the germline ends. In germline, CDR1 is ENHRY, CDR2 SYGVKD. The CDR3 runs 13 residues. CDR3 DNA sequence: TGTGCCATCAAGAAGGGAAGAGACTACGAGCAGTACTTC. Its protein is CAIKKGRDYEQYF.

This chain uses TRBV25-1 with TRBJ2-1; 8 nucleotides line up with TRBD1. Trimming at V came to 4 bases and at J to 1 base, leaving 6 bases not matched to a gene. The CDR3 has 16 residues. In germline, CDR1 is MGHDK, CDR2 SYGVNS. The CDR3 protein is CASSVIDRGSYNEQFF. In DNA form, the CDR3 reads TGTGCCAGCAGTGTAATCGACAGGGGATCCTACAATGAGCAGTTCTTC.

This clonotype has a handful of counts. The chain combines TRBV5-1 with TRBJ2-2; the match to TRBD1 covers 9 bases. Germline loops: CDR1 SGHRS, CDR2 YFSETQ. With 4 bases clipped from V and 5 bases from J, the junction kept 9 bases outside the gene matches. CDR3 length: 16 amino acids. The CDR3 region is CASSPDRGRGTGELFF. In DNA form, the CDR3 reads TGCGCCAGCAGCCCAGACAGGGGGAGAGGGACCGGGGAGCTGTTTTTT.

The CDR3 here is CASNLGLGQETQYF. The DNA for the CDR3 is TGTGCCAGCAATTTGGGGCTGGGGCAAGAGACCCAGTACTTC. J is TRBJ2-5 and V is TRBV7-8; tentative D call: TRBD1 (5 bases). The germline CDR1 and CDR2 sequences are SGHVS and FQNEAQ. V was shortened by 7 bases and J by 2 bases, with 14 bases between the two germline ends. This CDR3 has 14 amino acids.

This clonotype was detected many times. This chain links TRBV12-3 or TRBV12-4 with TRBJ2-2; 7 positions match TRBD1. The CDR3 sequence is 14 residues long. V lost 3 bases and J lost 6; bases outside the gene matches: 4. CDR3 sequence reads: CASSFIQGAGELFF. The CDR3 DNA reads as TGTGCCAGCAGTTTTATTCAGGGGGCCGGGGAGCTGTTTTTT.

The chain links TRBV5-1 to TRBJ1-1; D is unclear. The germline V and J ends were trimmed by 4 bases and 1 base, with 11 bases remaining between them. The germline CDR1 and CDR2 sequences are SGHRS and YFSETQ. The CDR3 covers 14 residues. This chain's CDR3 is CASSRTGGNTEAFF. The CDR3, as DNA: TGCGCCAGCAGCCGAACCGGTGGGAACACTGAAGCTTTCTTT. The full variable domain, rest sourced from reference TRBV5-1 and TRBJ1-1, is KAGVTQTPRYLIKTRGQQVTLSCSPISGHRSVSWYQQTPGQGLQFLFEYFSETQRNKGNFPGRFSGRQFSNSRSEMNVSTLELGDSALYLCASSRTGGNTEAFFGQGTRLTVV.

There are a few counts of this clonotype. This chain uses TRBV24-1 with TRBJ2-7, with D maybe TRBD1 (6 bases). Germline V lookup: CDR1 KGHDR, CDR2 SFDVKD. The CDR3 sequence is 13 residues long. V gave up 8 bases and J gave up 0 bases, with 10 bases separating them. The CDR3 loop reads CATTDRSSYEQYF. CDR3 sequence (DNA): TGTGCCACCACGGACAGAAGCTCCTACGAGCAGTACTTC.

The chain carries TRBV29-1 and TRBJ1-2, with D perhaps matching TRBD1 (6 bases). The CDR3 is 12 residues long. The germline gives CDR1 SQVTM, CDR2 ANQGSEA. Between the trimmed V and J ends, which lost 7 bases and 6 bases, there was a span of 15 bases. The CDR3 loop reads CSGGPTGNGYTF. The CDR3 DNA follows: TGCAGCGGGGGCCCCACAGGGAATGGCTACACCTTC.

This chain joins TRBV30 and TRBJ2-2; D gene unclear. Trimming removed 3 bases from V and 8 bases from J, with 13 bases in between. The germline gives CDR1 GTSNPN, CDR2 SVGIG (reference sequence). The CDR3 is made up of 13 amino acids. The CDR3 region is CAWSPSPTGELFF. CDR3 bases: TGTGCCTGGAGCCCCAGTCCGACTGGGGAGCTGTTTTTT.

V usage is TRBV11-2 and J usage is TRBJ2-1; 12 nucleotides agree with TRBD2. Germline V gives CDR1 SGHAT, CDR2 FQNNGV. Trimming removed 2 bases from V and 9 bases from J; junction bases left unmatched: 11. This CDR3 has 17 amino acids. CDR3 coding DNA: TGTGCCAGCAGCTTATTGGCTAGCGGGAGGGCCGTTGGTGAGCAGTTCTTC. This encodes CASSLLASGRAVGEQFF.